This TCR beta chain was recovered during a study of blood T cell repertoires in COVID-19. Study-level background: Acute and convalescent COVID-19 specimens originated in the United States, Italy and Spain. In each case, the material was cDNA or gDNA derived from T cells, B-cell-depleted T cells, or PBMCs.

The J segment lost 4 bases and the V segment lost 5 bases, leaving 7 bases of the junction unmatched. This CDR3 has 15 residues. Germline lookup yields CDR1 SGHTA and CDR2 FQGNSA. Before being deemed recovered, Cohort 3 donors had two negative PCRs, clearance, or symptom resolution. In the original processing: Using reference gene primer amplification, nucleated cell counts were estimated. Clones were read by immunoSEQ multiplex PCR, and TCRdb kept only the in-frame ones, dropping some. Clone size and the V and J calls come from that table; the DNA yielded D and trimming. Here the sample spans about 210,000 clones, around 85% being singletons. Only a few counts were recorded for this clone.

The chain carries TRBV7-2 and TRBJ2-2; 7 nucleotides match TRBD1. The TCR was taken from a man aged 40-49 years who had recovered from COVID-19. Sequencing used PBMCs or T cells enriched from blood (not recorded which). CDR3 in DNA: TGTGCCAGCAGCGTAGGGACAGTGGGCACCGGGGAGCTGTTTTTT. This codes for CASSVGTVGTGELFF.